Here is one TCR beta chain with its context. No antigen is known for it. Vbeta (60) and Jbeta (13) primers were used in the PCR. Sequenced by immunoSEQ multiplex PCR; TCRdb stores in-frame clones only, minus some. This sample has tens of thousands of clones, with 79% found just once. Germline CDR1 reads SGHDT; CDR2 reads YYEEEE. The CDR3 spans 14 residues. Trimming pared 0 bases from V and 11 bases from J, leaving 14 bases between. This specimen belongs to a study of cytomegalovirus exposure and HLA in healthy donors. Findings of the study overall: As a later analysis showed, several of the most significant clusters appeared to be linked to common viral pathogens.

The sequencing input was PBMCs. This chain connects TRBV5-6 to TRBJ1-4; D may be TRBD1 (6 bases). The origin of this receptor is a woman in her thirties or forties in good health and CMV-seronegative. The DNA for the CDR3 is TGTGCCAGCAGCTTGGGGACAGTTAATGGGAAACTGTTTTTT. It encodes CASSLGTVNGKLFF.